What follows describes a single T cell receptor beta chain. Original processing notes: Estimation of nucleated cell counts relied on the amplification of reference gene primers. The data were produced by immunoSEQ multiplex PCR, yet TCRdb's version contains in-frame clones alone and is incomplete. For V, J and clone size, that table is used; D and trimming come from the DNA. The data show over 130,000 clones, around 86% seen once. This specimen belongs to a study of blood T cell repertoires in COVID-19. Study-wide context: Both acute and convalescent COVID-19 samples were obtained from the United States, Italy and Spain. In each case, the material was cDNA or gDNA derived from T cells, B-cell-depleted T cells, or PBMCs.

The V and J ends lost 3 bases and 3 bases, in that order; junction bases with no gene match: 2. The CDR3 spans 14 residues. Per germline, CDR1 SEHNR and CDR2 FQNEAQ (reference sequence). Material: peripheral blood. The sequence was obtained from a human donor in a cohort sampled during active COVID-19. The chain joins TRBV7-9 to TRBJ2-4, with TRBD2 matching over 7 bases. CDR3 nucleotide sequence: TGTGCCAGCAGCTTGGGAGGGATCAAAAACATTCAGTACTTC. This gives the protein CASSLGGIKNIQYF.